This entry describes one T cell receptor (beta chain). Antigen unknown. These data come from a study of T cell responses to AZD1222 COVID-19 vaccine. General study points: Among vaccine-associated CD4 TCRs, coverage spanned spike, with dominance at 160-218 and 743-854.

This CDR3 has 16 amino acids. The germline V gene encodes CDR1 PRHDT and CDR2 FYEKMQ (reference sequence). V was pared by 0 bases and J by 2 bases, with 11 bases between. Libraries were prepared by immunoSEQ multiplex PCR; TCRdb keeps only in-frame clonotypes and omits some of them. Found here are 140,000 to 150,000 clones, 85% to 95% of them singletons; the top ten hold more than 10%. The chain couples TRBV13 to TRBJ1-3; the D gene is possibly TRBD1 (6 bases). The source is an adult who had recovered from COVID-19. The sample here was peripheral blood, taken after recovery from COVID-19. CDR3 in amino acids: CASSLGVGGAGNTIYF. CDR3 in DNA: TGTGCCAGCAGCTTAGGAGTAGGGGGGGCTGGAAACACCATATATTTT. The full variable domain, its missing parts supplied by reference TRBV13 and TRBJ1-3, is AAGVIQSPRHLIKEKRETATLKCYPIPRHDTVYWYQQGPGQDPQFLISFYEKMQSDKGSIPDRFSAQQFSDYHSELNMSSLELGDSALYFCASSLGVGGAGNTIYFGEGSWLTVV.